The sequence of this T cell receptor (beta chain) was determined in a study of blood T cell repertoires in COVID-19. In the original processing: Amplification of reference gene primers was used by the study to estimate nucleated cell counts. Profiled with immunoSEQ multiplex PCR; TCRdb holds only in-frame clones, not every one. The D gene and trimming were derived from the DNA, and the V and J assignments and clone size from that table. The sample shows about 170,000 clones, about 83% of them seen only once. Germline lookup yields CDR1 SGHNT and CDR2 YYREEE (reference sequence). V was pared by 3 bases and J by 10 bases, with 14 bases between. The CDR3 spans 14 residues.

The chain recombines TRBV5-4 with TRBJ1-6; possibly TRBD1 for D (6 bases). Sequencing was done on a sample of peripheral blood. The sequence came from a woman in her 70s who had recovered from COVID-19. CDR3 amino acids: CASSWDPTGSPLHF. The CDR3 DNA is TGTGCCAGCAGCTGGGACCCAACAGGGTCACCCCTCCACTTT. The entire variable domain, with the rest obtained from reference TRBV5-4 and TRBJ1-6, is as follows: ETGVTQSPTHLIKTRGQQVTLRCSSQSGHNTVSWYQQALGQGPQFIFQYYREEENGRGNFPPRFSGLQFPNYSSELNVNALELDDSALYLCASSWDPTGSPLHFGNGTRLTVT.